Each of the 31 T cell receptor beta chains below was sequenced from the same sample in a study of blood T cell repertoires in COVID-19. The data were produced by immunoSEQ multiplex PCR, yet TCRdb's version contains in-frame clones alone and is incomplete. The table records over 200,000 clones, approximately 83% of them present only once. What was sequenced was peripheral blood. The source of these receptors is a woman aged 25 to 39 with COVID-19, enrolled during active disease.

V and J are TRBV15 and TRBJ1-4, with TRBD1 identical over 7 bases. The CDR3 is 15 residues long. Looked up from germline, CDR1 is LNHNV and CDR2 is YYDKDF (reference sequence). Unmatched junction bases numbered 2, after V lost 1 base and J lost 3 bases. CDR3 nucleotide sequence: TGTGCCACCAGCAGAGTTGGGACAGCTAATGAAAAACTGTTTTTT. Its protein is CATSRVGTANEKLFF.

The chain joins TRBV3-1 (or the pseudogene TRBV3-2) to TRBJ2-5, with no clear D. V was shortened by 4 bases and J by 0 bases, with 6 bases between the two germline ends. The CDR3 is made up of 13 amino acids. Germline V CDR1 and CDR2: LGHDT, YNNKEL (reference sequence). CDR3 sequence (DNA): TGTGCCAGCAGCCCGGAGAACCAAGAGACCCAGTACTTC. This translates into CASSPENQETQYF.

This clone has a handful of counts. The chain couples TRBV9 to TRBJ1-3; D might be TRBD1 (6 bases). This CDR3 contains 14 residues. V lost 4 bases and J lost 4, with 12 bases in between. Germline lookup yields CDR1 SGDLS and CDR2 YYNGEE. CDR3: CASSTQGTGNTIYF. The CDR3, as DNA: TGTGCCAGCAGCACTCAGGGGACCGGAAACACCATATATTTT.

V and J are TRBV9 and TRBJ2-1; D ambiguous. The germline V and J ends were trimmed by 6 bases and 4 bases, with 11 bases remaining between them. This CDR3 comprises 13 residues. Germline values: CDR1 SGDLS, CDR2 YYNGEE. CDR3 DNA sequence: TGTGCCAGCAATGGCCCTAGGTACAATGAGCAGTTCTTC. Translating it yields CASNGPRYNEQFF. The full variable domain, rest sourced from reference TRBV9 and TRBJ2-1, is DSGVTQTPKHLITATGQRVTLRCSPRSGDLSVYWYQQSLDQGLQFLIQYYNGEERAKGNILERFSAQQFPDLHSELNLSSLELGDSALYFCASNGPRYNEQFFGPGTRLTVL.

V and J are TRBV19 and TRBJ2-5; tentative D call: TRBD1 (5 bases). With 0 bases removed from V and 1 base from J, the gap between germline ends came to 9 bases. This CDR3 spans 15 amino acids. Germline V lookup: CDR1 LNHDA, CDR2 SQIVND (reference sequence). The CDR3 spells CASSIEAGLQETQYF. The CDR3 bases are TGTGCCAGTAGTATAGAGGCAGGGCTCCAAGAGACCCAGTACTTC. Combining the CDR3 with reference TRBV19 and TRBJ2-5 gives the whole variable domain DGGITQSPKYLFRKEGQNVTLSCEQNLNHDAMYWYRQDPGQGLRLIYYSQIVNDFQKGDIAEGYSVSREKKESFPLTVTSAQKNPTAFYLCASSIEAGLQETQYFGPGTRLLVL.

The chain couples TRBV30 to TRBJ1-2, with D possibly TRBD1 on 6 matching bases. V was clipped by 4 bases and J by 8 bases, with 14 bases between them. Germline V gene data show CDR1 as GTSNPN and CDR2 as SVGIG (reference sequence). The CDR3 has 12 residues. The CDR3 protein is CAWNKQGAGYTF. In nucleotides, the CDR3 is TGTGCCTGGAATAAACAGGGTGCCGGCTACACCTTC.

This clone was recorded a few times. The V call is TRBV6-5, the J call TRBJ1-5, with 9 positions matching TRBD1. CDR1 MNHEY and CDR2 SVGAGI come from the germline V gene. This CDR3 region has 15 residues. The J segment lost 6 bases and the V segment lost 6 bases, leaving 9 bases of the junction unmatched. The CDR3 protein is CASSLGGTGRQPQHF. CDR3 in DNA: TGTGCCAGCAGCCTCGGGGGGACAGGGCGTCAGCCCCAGCATTTT.

The chain employs TRBV29-1 and TRBJ2-7; TRBD2 might be the D (6 bases). V was clipped by 7 bases and J by 5 bases, with 12 bases between them. Germline V gene data show CDR1 as SQVTM and CDR2 as ANQGSEA. The CDR3 sequence is 11 residues long. The CDR3 DNA reads as TGCAGCGCCGAAGGAGGGAACGAGCAGTACTTC. Its protein is CSAEGGNEQYF.

The chain uses TRBV6-1 and TRBJ1-2; 9 bases fit TRBD1. Trimming removed 3 bases from V and 6 bases from J; junction bases left unmatched: 5. The CDR3 consists of 14 residues. Per germline, CDR1 MNHNS and CDR2 SASEGT. In DNA form, the CDR3 reads TGTGCCAGCAGTGATGGGACAGGGAGCCATGGCTACACCTTC. Residues: CASSDGTGSHGYTF.

V and J are TRBV13 and TRBJ1-2; 7 bases map to TRBD1. With V trimmed by 5 bases and J by 4 bases, 7 bases remained unmatched. The CDR3 consists of 14 residues. CDR1 is PRHDT and CDR2 is FYEKMQ in the germline V gene (reference sequence). Here the CDR3 DNA reads TGTGCCAGCAGCCCAGGACAGGACCTCTATGGCTACACCTTC. It yields the protein CASSPGQDLYGYTF.

The J gene is TRBJ1-2, the V gene TRBV28; unclear D gene. The CDR3 consists of 14 residues. The V gene's germline CDR1 is MDHEN and CDR2 SYDVKM. Trimming stripped 5 bases from V and 2 bases from J, with 12 bases between. CDR3 in amino acids: CASSLRTGNYGYTF. DNA for the CDR3: TGTGCCAGCAGTCTGCGGACTGGAAACTATGGCTACACCTTC.

Here the CDR3 DNA reads TGTGCCAGCAGTGTAACGACTAGCGGGGGTTTTGAGCAGTACTTC. Amino acids: CASSVTTSGGFEQYF. V and J are TRBV28 and TRBJ2-7; 12 nucleotides agree with TRBD2. From germline, CDR1 is MDHEN and CDR2 SYDVKM. V trimming: 5 bases; J trimming: 7 bases; junction bases outside the gene matches: 9. The CDR3 has 15 residues.

V and J are TRBV3-1 (or the pseudogene TRBV3-2) and TRBJ2-2; D possibly corresponds to TRBD2 (5 bases). Germline V CDR1 and CDR2: LGHDT, YNNKEL (reference sequence). Trimming took off 7 bases at V and 6 bases at J, with 9 bases between the two ends. CDR3 length: 12 residues. The CDR3 region has the DNA TGTGCCAGCACCCCAGCGGCCGGGGAGCTGTTTTTT. Translation gives CASTPAAGELFF.

The chain links TRBV5-1 to TRBJ1-2, with 7 bases identical to TRBD1. After removal of 2 bases from V and 6 bases from J, the junction contained 4 bases not matched to a gene. The germline CDR1 and CDR2 sequences are SGHRS and YFSETQ. The CDR3 length is 13 residues. The CDR3 spells CASSFTGVDGYTF. The CDR3 bases are TGCGCCAGCAGCTTCACAGGGGTAGATGGCTACACCTTC.

The chain recombines TRBV3-1 (or the pseudogene TRBV3-2) with TRBJ2-1; D uncertain. The CDR3 has 16 residues. Trimming shortened V by 1 base and J by 0 bases, and 10 bases separated the two germline ends. Per the germline V gene, CDR1 is LGHDT and CDR2 is YNNKEL (reference sequence). The CDR3 region is CASSQVRLSSYNEQFF. The CDR3 bases are TGTGCCAGCAGCCAAGTCAGGTTATCCTCCTACAATGAGCAGTTCTTC.

The CDR3 DNA is TGTGCCAGCAGCTTAGGGGACAGGGGGAACGACGAGCAGTACTTC. It encodes CASSLGDRGNDEQYF. The chain carries TRBV7-8 and TRBJ2-7, with 11 bases fitting TRBD1. The CDR3 sequence is 15 residues long. CDR1 is SGHVS, CDR2 FQNEAQ, per germline. V dropped 1 base and J dropped 5; count of bases not matched to a gene: 4.

The chain employs TRBV27 and TRBJ2-7; the D gene is possibly TRBD1 (6 bases). This CDR3 has 14 residues. Germline V gives CDR1 MNHEY, CDR2 SMNVEV (reference sequence). V dropped 6 bases and J dropped 2 bases, with 14 bases sitting between them. CDR3 coding DNA: TGTGCCAGCAGCCGAGCAGGGGTTACCTACGAGCAGTACTTC. Protein sequence: CASSRAGVTYEQYF.

The V gene is TRBV19, the J gene TRBJ2-1, with a weak D call TRBD2 (5 bases). Germline assignment: CDR1 LNHDA and CDR2 SQIVND (reference sequence). V lost 7 bases and J 0 bases, leaving 7 bases between the germline ends. The CDR3 consists of 13 residues. The CDR3 sequence: CASNSGSYNEQFF. The CDR3 bases are TGTGCCAGTAACAGCGGCTCCTACAATGAGCAGTTCTTC. The full variable domain, with the rest looked up from reference TRBV19 and TRBJ2-1, is DGGITQSPKYLFRKEGQNVTLSCEQNLNHDAMYWYRQDPGQGLRLIYYSQIVNDFQKGDIAEGYSVSREKKESFPLTVTSAQKNPTAFYLCASNSGSYNEQFFGPGTRLTVL.

A few counts support this clone. The sample carries other DNA sequences with the same CDR3. CDR3: CASSLERLAGSSYEQYF. The CDR3 nucleotides are TGTGCCAGCAGCTTAGAAAGACTAGCGGGATCATCCTACGAGCAGTACTTC. The chain carries TRBV7-2 and TRBJ2-7; TRBD2 agrees at 11 bases. Germline-derived CDR1 and CDR2 are SGHTA and FQGNSA. The CDR3 is 17 residues long. V lost 1 base to trimming and J lost 1 base; unmatched junction nucleotides: 6. The variable domain in full, completed from reference TRBV7-2 and TRBJ2-7, reads GAGVSQSPSNKVTEKGKDVELRCDPISGHTALYWYRQSLGQGLEFLIYFQGNSAPDKSGLPSDRFSAERTGGSVSTLTIQRTQQEDSAVYLCASSLERLAGSSYEQYFGPGTRLTVT.

The V call is TRBV19, the J call TRBJ1-5; D is ambiguous. The CDR3 has 14 amino acids. The germline V gene encodes CDR1 LNHDA and CDR2 SQIVND (reference sequence). V lost 0 bases to trimming and J lost 0 bases, with 3 bases between them. The CDR3 DNA reads TGTGCCAGTAGTATAGACGGTAGCAATCAGCCCCAGCATTTT. It yields the protein CASSIDGSNQPQHF.

The chain recombines TRBV7-2 with TRBJ2-5, with a possible D match to TRBD1 (6 bases). The CDR3 contains 13 residues. Trimming stripped 3 bases from V and 5 bases from J, with 10 bases between. Germline V gene sequence: CDR1 SGHTA, CDR2 FQGNSA. The CDR3 DNA reads TGTGCCAGCAGCTTTGGGCAGGGGGAGACCCAGTACTTC. It specifies CASSFGQGETQYF.

This rearrangement joins TRBV6-5 to TRBJ2-1, with 14 bases aligning to TRBD2. The CDR3 has 15 residues. Unmatched junction bases numbered 5, after V lost 6 bases and J lost 7 bases. Germline CDR1 reads MNHEY; CDR2 reads SVGAGI. The CDR3 protein is CASSWGTSGSNEQFF. CDR3 in DNA: TGTGCCAGCAGCTGGGGGACTAGCGGGAGTAATGAGCAGTTCTTC.

The gene calls are TRBV19 and TRBJ2-5; 9 bases are a match to TRBD2. Germline assignment: CDR1 LNHDA and CDR2 SQIVND (reference sequence). CDR3 size: 16 residues. Trimming removed 4 bases from V and 1 base from J; junction bases left unmatched: 7. The CDR3: CASSTATSGPQETQYF. CDR3 DNA: TGTGCCAGTAGTACCGCGACTAGCGGCCCCCAAGAGACCCAGTACTTC.

The gene calls are TRBV2 and TRBJ1-4, with D unresolved. The CDR3 length is 13 residues. Germline CDR1 SNHLY, CDR2 FYNNEI. V lost 7 bases and J lost 0, with 6 bases in between. This chain's CDR3 is CASIQSTNEKLFF. The CDR3, as DNA: TGTGCCAGCATCCAATCAACTAATGAAAAACTGTTTTTT.

V usage is TRBV4-3 and J usage is TRBJ2-3; D unclear. The V end was cut by 0 bases, the J end by 5 bases, with 9 bases between. Germline V gene sequence: CDR1 LGHNA, CDR2 YSLEER. This CDR3 is 14 amino acids long. CDR3 in DNA: TGCGCCAGCAGCCAAGATGACGGAGAAGATACGCAGTATTTT. This codes for CASSQDDGEDTQYF.

This clone has just one count. V usage is TRBV30 and J usage is TRBJ1-2, with 8 bases aligning to TRBD1. Germline values: CDR1 GTSNPN, CDR2 SVGIG (reference sequence). There are 15 residues in the CDR3. Unmatched junction bases numbered 7, after V lost 4 bases and J lost 0 bases. The CDR3 DNA reads TGTGCCTGGAATCCACCAGGGGGCACTAACTATGGCTACACCTTC. Translation: CAWNPPGGTNYGYTF.

J is TRBJ2-7 and V is TRBV3-1 (or the pseudogene TRBV3-2); the match to TRBD2 covers 9 bases. Germline-derived CDR1 and CDR2 are LGHDT and YNNKEL (reference sequence). CDR3 size: 15 residues. V lost 8 bases, J lost 3 bases, and 11 bases stayed unmatched. The DNA of the CDR3 is TGTGCCAGCGCTAACCCAAGCGGGGGGAACTACGAGCAGTACTTC. It encodes CASANPSGGNYEQYF.

The chain is built from TRBV7-2 and TRBJ2-7; D call uncertain. Germline CDR1 reads SGHTA; CDR2 reads FQGNSA. CDR3 length: 14 residues. The V end was cut by 3 bases, the J end by 0 bases, with 9 bases between. CDR3 amino acids: CASSFGPISYEQYF. DNA for the CDR3: TGTGCCAGCAGCTTTGGCCCGATCTCCTACGAGCAGTACTTC.

V gene TRBV25-1 combines with J gene TRBJ2-1; 11 nucleotides match TRBD2. Unmatched junction bases numbered 8, after V lost 4 bases and J lost 9 bases. Germline lookup yields CDR1 MGHDK and CDR2 SYGVNS. CDR3 length: 15 residues. Here the CDR3 DNA reads TGTGCCAGCAGTGGACTAGCGGGGAGGGAGGCTGAGCAGTTCTTC. Encoded protein: CASSGLAGREAEQFF.

This sequence joins TRBV2 and TRBJ1-1; tentative D call: TRBD1 (6 bases). CDR1 and CDR2 from the germline V gene are SNHLY and FYNNEI. Between the trimmed V and J ends, which lost 6 bases and 5 bases, there was a span of 16 bases. The CDR3 length is 14 residues. This chain's CDR3 is CASSAGTTKTEAFF. For the CDR3, the DNA is TGTGCCAGCAGCGCCGGGACAACTAAGACTGAAGCTTTCTTT.

V gene TRBV7-9 combines with J gene TRBJ2-7; no firm D call. The CDR3 extends over 13 amino acids. Germline CDR1 SEHNR, CDR2 FQNEAQ (reference sequence). V was trimmed by 1 base and J by 6 bases, leaving 10 bases between them. This CDR3 is CASSLEPKVEQYF. CDR3 bases: TGTGCCAGCAGCTTAGAGCCTAAAGTCGAGCAGTACTTC.